This record looks at one TCR beta chain sequence and its context. What it binds is not known. Distinct nucleotide sequences in the sample also encode this CDR3. Looked up from germline, CDR1 is KGHSH and CDR2 is LQKENI. The CDR3 is made up of 17 amino acids. V lost 4 bases to trimming and J lost 0 bases; unmatched junction nucleotides: 7. The repertoire was sequenced with immunoSEQ multiplex PCR; TCRdb's copy has only in-frame clones and lacks some. The data show more than 900,000 clones, 75% to 85% seen once. The data derive from a study of shared clonotypes between healthy human individuals. Study results and limitations: Memory subsets had estimated richness that was generally smaller than that of naive subsets. Clonotypes shared by all four donors outscored non-shared clonotypes in generation probability.

The sequence was obtained from a man aged 18 to 29 in good health. Some clones in this sample may be carry-over from other donors' samples. The chain joins TRBV18 to TRBJ2-1, with 9 bases identical to TRBD2. Sample: memory CD4+ T cells from PBMCs. This sample's subset: CD45RA-negative fraction. The CDR3 DNA sequence: TGTGCCAGCTCACTTACTAGCGGGTCTAGCTCCTACAATGAGCAGTTCTTC. It specifies CASSLTSGSSSYNEQFF.